This T cell receptor (beta chain) was profiled in a study of T cells after posttransplantation cyclophosphamide. Study observations and caveats: Later blood repertoires were often dominated by clones from the donor CD8+ memory compartment. TRB clonality was highly associated with recipient CMV seropositivity and reactivation. TRB overlap between skin or GI tissue T cells and blood was limited.

CDR3 size: 11 residues. V was trimmed by 7 bases and J by 2 bases, leaving 8 bases between them. Germline lookup yields CDR1 SQVTM and CDR2 ANQGSEA. A note on this clone: What it binds is unknown.

A marrow graft followed busulfan-fludarabine conditioning, with cyclophosphamide on days +3 and +4. Assay used: immunoSEQ multiplex PCR; TCRdb lists only in-frame clones, some missing. The sample has some 7,300 clones, around 84% seen once. This receptor was taken from a female patient in her fifties who received an allogeneic stem cell transplant from a related donor, was CMV-positive, and had no GVHD. The T cells may come from the graft donor. The sequencing here drew on PBMCs, taken after allogeneic stem cell transplant with posttransplant cyclophosphamide. The rearrangement links TRBV29-1 to TRBJ1-1, with D possibly TRBD1 on 6 matching bases. CDR3 sequence: CSGGHNTEAFF. The CDR3 DNA reads TGCAGCGGGGGACATAACACTGAAGCTTTCTTT.